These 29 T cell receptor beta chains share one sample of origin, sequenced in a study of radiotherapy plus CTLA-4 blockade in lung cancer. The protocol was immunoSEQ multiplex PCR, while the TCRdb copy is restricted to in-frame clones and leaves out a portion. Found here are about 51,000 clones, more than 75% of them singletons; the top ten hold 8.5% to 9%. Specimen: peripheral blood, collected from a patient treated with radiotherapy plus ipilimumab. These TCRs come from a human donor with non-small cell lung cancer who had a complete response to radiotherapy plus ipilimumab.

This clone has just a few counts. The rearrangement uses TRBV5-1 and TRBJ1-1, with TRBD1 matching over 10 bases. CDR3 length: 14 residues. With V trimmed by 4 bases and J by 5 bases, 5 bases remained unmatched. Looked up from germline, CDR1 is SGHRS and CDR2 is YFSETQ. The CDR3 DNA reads TGCGCCAGCAGCGCAGACAGGGGGCAGACTGAAGCTTTCTTT. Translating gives CASSADRGQTEAFF. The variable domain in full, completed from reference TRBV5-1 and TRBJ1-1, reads KAGVTQTPRYLIKTRGQQVTLSCSPISGHRSVSWYQQTPGQGLQFLFEYFSETQRNKGNFPGRFSGRQFSNSRSEMNVSTLELGDSALYLCASSADRGQTEAFFGQGTRLTVV.

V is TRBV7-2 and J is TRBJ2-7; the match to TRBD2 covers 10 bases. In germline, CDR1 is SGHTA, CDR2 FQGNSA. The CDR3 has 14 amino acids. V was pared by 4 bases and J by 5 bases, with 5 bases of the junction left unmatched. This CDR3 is CASSSAGGRDEQYF. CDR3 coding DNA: TGTGCCAGCAGCTCAGCGGGGGGGCGGGACGAGCAGTACTTC.

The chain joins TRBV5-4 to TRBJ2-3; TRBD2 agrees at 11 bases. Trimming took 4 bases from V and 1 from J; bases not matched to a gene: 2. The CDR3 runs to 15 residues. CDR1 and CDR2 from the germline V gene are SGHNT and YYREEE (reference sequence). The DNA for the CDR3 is TGTGCCAGCAGCAGGGGACTAGCGGGCACAGATACGCAGTATTTT. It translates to CASSRGLAGTDTQYF.

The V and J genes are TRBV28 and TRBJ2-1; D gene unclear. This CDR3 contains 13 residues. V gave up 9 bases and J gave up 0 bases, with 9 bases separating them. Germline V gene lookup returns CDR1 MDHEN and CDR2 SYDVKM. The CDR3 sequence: CASRLSSYNEQFF. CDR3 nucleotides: TGTGCCAGTCGACTGAGCTCCTACAATGAGCAGTTCTTC.

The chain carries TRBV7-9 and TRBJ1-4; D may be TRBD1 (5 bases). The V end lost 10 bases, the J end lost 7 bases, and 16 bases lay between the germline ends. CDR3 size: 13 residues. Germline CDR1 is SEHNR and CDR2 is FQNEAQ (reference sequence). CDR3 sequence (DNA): TGTGCCACCGAGATATCGGGGGGTGAAAAACTGTTTTTT. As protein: CATEISGGEKLFF.

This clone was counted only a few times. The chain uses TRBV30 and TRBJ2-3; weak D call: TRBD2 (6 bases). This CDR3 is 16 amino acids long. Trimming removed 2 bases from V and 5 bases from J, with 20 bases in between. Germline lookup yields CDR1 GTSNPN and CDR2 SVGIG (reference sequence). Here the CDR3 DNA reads TGTGCCTGGAGTCCCCTTGGTACTTTCGGGGGAGATACGCAGTATTTT. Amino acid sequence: CAWSPLGTFGGDTQYF.

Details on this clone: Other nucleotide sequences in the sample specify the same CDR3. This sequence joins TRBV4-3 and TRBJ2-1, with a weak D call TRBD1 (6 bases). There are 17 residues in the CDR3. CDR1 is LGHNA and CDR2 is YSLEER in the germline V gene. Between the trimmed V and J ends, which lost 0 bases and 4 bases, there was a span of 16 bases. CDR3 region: CASSQDPPQGLYNEQFF. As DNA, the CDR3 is TGCGCCAGCAGCCAAGATCCCCCCCAGGGGCTTTACAATGAGCAGTTCTTC.

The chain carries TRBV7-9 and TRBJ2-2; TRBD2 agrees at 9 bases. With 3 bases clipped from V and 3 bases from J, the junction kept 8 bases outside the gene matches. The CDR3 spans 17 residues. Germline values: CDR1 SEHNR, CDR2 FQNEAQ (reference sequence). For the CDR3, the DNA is TGTGCCAGCAGCTTCCCCGGGGGACTAGCTCACACCGGGGAGCTGTTTTTT. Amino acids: CASSFPGGLAHTGELFF.

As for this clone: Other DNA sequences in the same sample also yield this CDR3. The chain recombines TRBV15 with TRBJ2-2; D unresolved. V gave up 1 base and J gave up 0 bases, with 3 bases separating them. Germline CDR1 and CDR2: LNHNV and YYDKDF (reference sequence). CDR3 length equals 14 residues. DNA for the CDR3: TGTGCCACCAGCAGAGCAACGAACACCGGGGAGCTGTTTTTT. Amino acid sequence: CATSRATNTGELFF.

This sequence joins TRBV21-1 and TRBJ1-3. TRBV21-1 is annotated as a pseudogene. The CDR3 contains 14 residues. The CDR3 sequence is CASSNTGGGNTIYF. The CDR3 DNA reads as TGTGCCAGCAGCAATACCGGAGGCGGAAACACCATATATTTT.

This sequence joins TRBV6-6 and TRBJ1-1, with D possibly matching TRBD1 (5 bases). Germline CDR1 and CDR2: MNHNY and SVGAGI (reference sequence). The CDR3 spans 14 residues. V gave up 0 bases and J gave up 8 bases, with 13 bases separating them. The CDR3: CASSYSPRDSEAFF. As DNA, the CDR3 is TGTGCCAGCAGTTACTCCCCTCGGGACTCAGAAGCTTTCTTT.

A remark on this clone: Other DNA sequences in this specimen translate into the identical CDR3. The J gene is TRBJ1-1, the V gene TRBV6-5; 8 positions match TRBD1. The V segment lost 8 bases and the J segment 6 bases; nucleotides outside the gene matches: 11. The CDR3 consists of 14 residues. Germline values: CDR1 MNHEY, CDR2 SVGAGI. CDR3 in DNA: TGTGCCAGCGCCAAGGACAGGGTTATCGCTGAAGCTTTCTTT. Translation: CASAKDRVIAEAFF.

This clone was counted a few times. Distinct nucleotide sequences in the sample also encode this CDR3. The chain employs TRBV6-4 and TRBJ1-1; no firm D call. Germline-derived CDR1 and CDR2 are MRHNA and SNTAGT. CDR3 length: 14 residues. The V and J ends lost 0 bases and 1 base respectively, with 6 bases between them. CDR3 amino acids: CASSDSNRNTEAFF. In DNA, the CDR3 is TGTGCCAGCAGTGACTCGAATAGGAACACTGAAGCTTTCTTT.

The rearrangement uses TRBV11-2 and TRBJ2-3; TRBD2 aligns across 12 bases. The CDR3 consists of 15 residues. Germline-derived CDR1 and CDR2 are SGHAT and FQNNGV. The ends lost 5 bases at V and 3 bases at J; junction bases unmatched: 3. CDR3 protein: CASSKTSGSTDTQYF. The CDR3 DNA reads TGTGCCAGCAGCAAGACTAGCGGGAGTACAGATACGCAGTATTTT.

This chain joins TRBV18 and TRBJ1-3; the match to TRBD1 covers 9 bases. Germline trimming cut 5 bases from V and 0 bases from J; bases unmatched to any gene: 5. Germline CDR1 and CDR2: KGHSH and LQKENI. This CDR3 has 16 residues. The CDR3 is CASSTGTGISGNTIYF. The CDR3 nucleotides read TGTGCCAGCTCAACCGGGACAGGGATCTCTGGAAACACCATATATTTT.

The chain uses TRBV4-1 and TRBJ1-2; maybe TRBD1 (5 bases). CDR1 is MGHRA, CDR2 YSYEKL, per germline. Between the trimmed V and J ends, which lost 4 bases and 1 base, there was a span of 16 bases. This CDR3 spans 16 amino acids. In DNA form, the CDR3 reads TGCGCCAGCAGCCTCCGCGGCAGGGAAGTTAACTATGGCTACACCTTC. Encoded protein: CASSLRGREVNYGYTF.

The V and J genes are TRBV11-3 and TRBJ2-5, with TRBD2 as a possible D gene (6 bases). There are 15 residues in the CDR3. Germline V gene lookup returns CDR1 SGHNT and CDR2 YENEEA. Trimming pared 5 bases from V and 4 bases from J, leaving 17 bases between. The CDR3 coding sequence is TGTGCCAGCAGCCCTCCCGGGACTTCTCTAGAGACCCAGTACTTC. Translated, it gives CASSPPGTSLETQYF.

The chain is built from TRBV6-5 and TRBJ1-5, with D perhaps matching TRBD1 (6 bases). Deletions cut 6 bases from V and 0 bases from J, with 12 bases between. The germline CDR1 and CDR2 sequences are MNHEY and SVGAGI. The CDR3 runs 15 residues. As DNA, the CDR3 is TGTGCCAGCAGAAACCACAGGGTTAGCAATCAGCCCCAGCATTTT. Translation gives CASRNHRVSNQPQHF.

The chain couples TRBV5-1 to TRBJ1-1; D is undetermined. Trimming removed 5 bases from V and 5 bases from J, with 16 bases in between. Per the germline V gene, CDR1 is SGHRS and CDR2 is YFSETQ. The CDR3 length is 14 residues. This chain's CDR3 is CASSVGAGLTEAFF. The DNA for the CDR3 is TGCGCCAGCAGTGTTGGAGCTGGCTTAACTGAAGCTTTCTTT. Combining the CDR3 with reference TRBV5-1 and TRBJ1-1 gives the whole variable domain KAGVTQTPRYLIKTRGQQVTLSCSPISGHRSVSWYQQTPGQGLQFLFEYFSETQRNKGNFPGRFSGRQFSNSRSEMNVSTLELGDSALYLCASSVGAGLTEAFFGQGTRLTVV.

The CDR3 loop is CASSRTGTNYGYTF. The CDR3 DNA reads TGCGCCAGCAGCCGGACAGGGACTAACTATGGCTACACCTTC. This chain connects TRBV5-1 to TRBJ1-2; 8 bases line up with TRBD1. The CDR3 runs to 14 residues. Germline loops: CDR1 SGHRS, CDR2 YFSETQ. Trimming at V came to 4 bases and at J to 0 bases, leaving 2 bases not matched to a gene.

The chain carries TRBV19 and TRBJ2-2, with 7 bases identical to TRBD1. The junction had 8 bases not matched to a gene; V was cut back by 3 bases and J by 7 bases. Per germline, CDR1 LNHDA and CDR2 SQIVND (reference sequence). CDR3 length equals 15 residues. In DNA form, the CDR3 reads TGTGCCAGTAGTATTCAGGGACAGCCGAACGGGGAGCTGTTTTTT. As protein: CASSIQGQPNGELFF.

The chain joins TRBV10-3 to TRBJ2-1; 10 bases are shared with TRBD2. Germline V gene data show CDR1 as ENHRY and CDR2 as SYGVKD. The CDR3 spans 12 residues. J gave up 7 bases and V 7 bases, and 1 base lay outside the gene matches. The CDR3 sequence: CAIMTSGNEQFF. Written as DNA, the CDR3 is TGTGCCATCATGACTAGCGGGAATGAGCAGTTCTTC.

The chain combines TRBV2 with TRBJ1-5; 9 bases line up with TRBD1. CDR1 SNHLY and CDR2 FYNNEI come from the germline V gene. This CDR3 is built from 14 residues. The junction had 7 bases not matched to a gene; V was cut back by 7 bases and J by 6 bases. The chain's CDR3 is CASNRDRDFQPQHF. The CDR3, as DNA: TGTGCCAGCAATAGGGACAGGGATTTTCAGCCCCAGCATTTT. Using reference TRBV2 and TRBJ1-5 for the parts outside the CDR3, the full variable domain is EPEVTQTPSHQVTQMGQEVILRCVPISNHLYFYWYRQILGQKVEFLVSFYNNEISEKSEIFDDQFSVERPDGSNFTLKIRSTKLEDSAMYFCASNRDRDFQPQHFGDGTRLSIL.

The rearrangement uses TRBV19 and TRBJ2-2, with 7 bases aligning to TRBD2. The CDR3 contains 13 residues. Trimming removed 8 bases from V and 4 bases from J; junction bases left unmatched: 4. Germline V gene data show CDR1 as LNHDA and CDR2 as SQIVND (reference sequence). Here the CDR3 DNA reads TGTGCCAGTCGGAGGGAGGGCACCGGGGAGCTGTTTTTT. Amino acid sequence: CASRREGTGELFF.

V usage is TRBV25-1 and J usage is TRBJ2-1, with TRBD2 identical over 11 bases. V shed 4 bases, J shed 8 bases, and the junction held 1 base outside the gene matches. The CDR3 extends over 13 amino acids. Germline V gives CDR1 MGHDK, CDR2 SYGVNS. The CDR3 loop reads CASSVLAGDEQFF. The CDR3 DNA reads TGTGCCAGCAGTGTACTAGCGGGGGATGAGCAGTTCTTC.

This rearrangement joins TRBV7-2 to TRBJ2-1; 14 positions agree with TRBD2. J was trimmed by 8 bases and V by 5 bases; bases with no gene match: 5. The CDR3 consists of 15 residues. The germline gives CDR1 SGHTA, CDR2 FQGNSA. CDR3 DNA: TGTGCCAGCAGCACCCGACTAGCGGGGGGGCATGAGCAGTTCTTC. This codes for CASSTRLAGGHEQFF. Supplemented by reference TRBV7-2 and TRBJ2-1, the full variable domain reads GAGVSQSPSNKVTEKGKDVELRCDPISGHTALYWYRQSLGQGLEFLIYFQGNSAPDKSGLPSDRFSAERTGGSVSTLTIQRTQQEDSAVYLCASSTRLAGGHEQFFGPGTRLTVL.

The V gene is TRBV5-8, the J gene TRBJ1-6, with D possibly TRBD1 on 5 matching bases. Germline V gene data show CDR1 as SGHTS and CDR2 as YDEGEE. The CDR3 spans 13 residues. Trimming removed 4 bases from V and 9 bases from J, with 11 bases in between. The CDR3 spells CASSTNRFSPLHF. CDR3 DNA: TGTGCCAGCAGCACAAACAGGTTTTCACCCCTCCACTTT.

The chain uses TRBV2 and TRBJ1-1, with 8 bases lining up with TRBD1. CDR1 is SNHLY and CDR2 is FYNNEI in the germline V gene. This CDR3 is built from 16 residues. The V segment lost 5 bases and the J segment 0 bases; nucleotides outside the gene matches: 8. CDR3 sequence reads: CASSYAGGGMNTEAFF. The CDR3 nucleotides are TGTGCCAGCAGTTACGCAGGGGGCGGAATGAACACTGAAGCTTTCTTT. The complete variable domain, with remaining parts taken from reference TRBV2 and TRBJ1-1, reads EPEVTQTPSHQVTQMGQEVILRCVPISNHLYFYWYRQILGQKVEFLVSFYNNEISEKSEIFDDQFSVERPDGSNFTLKIRSTKLEDSAMYFCASSYAGGGMNTEAFFGQGTRLTVV.

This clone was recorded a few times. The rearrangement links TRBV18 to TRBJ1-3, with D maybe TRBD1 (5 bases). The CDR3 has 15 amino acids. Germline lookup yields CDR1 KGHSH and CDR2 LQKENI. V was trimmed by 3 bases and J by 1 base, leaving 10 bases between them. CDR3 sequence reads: CASSPMTASGNTIYF. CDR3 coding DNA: TGTGCCAGCTCACCCATGACAGCGTCTGGAAACACCATATATTTT. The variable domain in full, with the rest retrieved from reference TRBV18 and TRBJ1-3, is NAGVMQNPRHLVRRRGQEARLRCSPMKGHSHVYWYRQLPEEGLKFMVYLQKENIIDESGMPKERFSAEFPKEGPSILRIQQVVRGDSAAYFCASSPMTASGNTIYFGEGSWLTVV.